This TCR beta chain was found in a study of cytomegalovirus exposure and HLA in healthy donors. General study results and limits: Highest at DRB1 and lowest at HLA-C, TCR association rates differed among HLA loci in a later analysis. The authors later found most CMV-associated TCR beta chains appeared HLA-restricted. Based on reports, TCR beta sequences accurately predicted HLA-A and HLA-B alleles for most subjects. A later analysis linked a missense variant in DCLRE1C to the trimming of TCR beta V and J genes.

The PCR employed 60 Vbeta primers together with 13 Jbeta primers. Sequencing was performed with immunoSEQ multiplex PCR; in TCRdb, only in-frame clones are kept and a portion is missing. The repertoire consists of more than 100,000 clones, with 60% to 80% occurring once and the leading ten covering 0.75% to 0.95%. In this sample, this clone turned up once. The target antigen is unknown. Per the germline V gene, CDR1 is KGHSH and CDR2 is LQKENI. This CDR3 is built from 15 residues. Trimming took 4 bases from V and 2 from J; bases not matched to a gene: 3. This clonotype was obtained from a woman aged 55-69 years in good health and CMV-seronegative. The V and J genes are TRBV18 and TRBJ1-2; 11 bases map to TRBD1. Input material: PBMCs. The chain's CDR3 is CASSLGQGENYGYTF. CDR3 nucleotide sequence: TGTGCCAGCTCACTGGGACAGGGGGAGAACTATGGCTACACCTTC. The variable domain in full, with the rest retrieved from reference TRBV18 and TRBJ1-2, is NAGVMQNPRHLVRRRGQEARLRCSPMKGHSHVYWYRQLPEEGLKFMVYLQKENIIDESGMPKERFSAEFPKEGPSILRIQQVVRGDSAAYFCASSLGQGENYGYTFGSGTRLTVV.